This T cell receptor beta chain was found in a study of neurological immune-mediated disorders. Study-level points and caveats: In HTLV-1-associated myelopathy, TCR clonal expansion was greatest, and in multiple sclerosis it was least, below healthy controls. None of the CDR3 amino acid sequences in expanded clones turned up in more than one subject, which points to private repertoires in all groups.

Libraries from sorted cells used 900,000 or so T cells (CD4+ or CD8+). Many counts were recorded for this clonotype. The antigen is not known. The cDNA was generated through 5'RACE incorporating 10-nucleotide random UMIs. TCRdb recomputed calls from the 5' RACE reads with MiXCR, one row per CDR3 protein. The sample lists 18,000 or so distinct CDR3 sequences, around 11% seen once, with less than 30% in the top ten. Trimming left V 0 bases short and J 2 bases short, with 10 bases between. The CDR3 runs 15 residues. CDR1 SGHRS and CDR2 YFSETQ come from the germline V gene. This sequence originates from a woman aged 50 to 60 in good health. The chain is built from TRBV5-1 and TRBJ2-3, with a possible D match to TRBD2 (5 bases). The specimen sequenced was CD8+ T cells from blood. Here the CDR3 DNA reads TGCGCCAGCAGCTTGGTGACGGGGATCACAGATACGCAGTATTTT. Translating it yields CASSLVTGITDTQYF. The full variable domain, completed using reference TRBV5-1 and TRBJ2-3, is KAGVTQTPRYLIKTRGQQVTLSCSPISGHRSVSWYQQTPGQGLQFLFEYFSETQRNKGNFPGRFSGRQFSNSRSEMNVSTLELGDSALYLCASSLVTGITDTQYFGPGTRLTVL.